This TCR beta chain was recorded in a study of cytomegalovirus exposure and HLA in healthy donors. Turning to the study itself: There were tens of millions of unique TCRs (from HLA-typed donors) in an early data release.

Concerning this clone itself: Its antigen remains unknown.

Findings and caveats of the study: Analysis was carried out at a later point, and it linked a missense DCLRE1C variant to TCR beta V- and J-gene trimming. Reported findings show TCR beta sequences accurately forecast HLA-A and HLA-B alleles in most subjects.

In the PCR, 60 Vbeta and 13 Jbeta primers were used. Assay: immunoSEQ multiplex PCR; the TCRdb copy retains only in-frame clones and omits some. This table has around 86,000 clones, 7.6% appearing once. J gave up 5 bases and V 7 bases, and 15 bases lay outside the gene matches. CDR3 length: 16 residues. Germline V CDR1 and CDR2: SNHLY, FYNNEI. This receptor was obtained from a man aged 45-65 years in good health and CMV-seronegative. Sequenced material: PBMCs. This chain uses TRBV2 with TRBJ1-1; 8 bases fit TRBD1. CDR3 in amino acids: CASTPQGAKAGTEAFF. The CDR3 DNA reads TGTGCCAGCACCCCCCAGGGGGCCAAGGCGGGGACTGAAGCTTTCTTT.